This passage covers 26 T cell receptor beta chains from one sample sequenced in a study of CD8 T cells in Susac syndrome (dated 2019 in TCRdb). Libraries came from the immunoSEQ multiplex PCR assay. RNA was extracted using the RNeasy kit, and about 0.45 to 1 ug of the RNA was reverse transcribed with random hexamers. The raw public data were reprocessed by TCRdb itself: fastp quality trimming at Q25, MiXCR clonotype calling, in-frame beta chains only. Rows are unified per CDR3 protein, each entry keeping the most common DNA and genes. Here the sample has 95,000 to 150,000 distinct CDR3 sequences; just over 95% occur a single time. The ten largest clones represent about 0.13% of the sample. Sequencing input: CD4+ T cells from PBMCs. All receptors come from a human donor with Susac syndrome.

The rearrangement joins TRBV7-3 to TRBJ1-1, with a tentative D call TRBD1 (5 bases). The V end lost 5 bases, the J end lost 4 bases, and 14 bases lay between the germline ends. The CDR3 is made up of 14 amino acids. Germline CDR1 and CDR2: SGHTA and FQGTGA. The CDR3, as DNA: TGTGCCAGCAGCCGAGGTGGGGGTCCCACTGAAGCTTTCTTT. It yields the protein CASSRGGGPTEAFF.

The V call is TRBV7-6, the J call TRBJ1-1; D is ambiguous. The germline CDR1 and CDR2 sequences are SGHVS and FNYEAQ. This CDR3 has 13 amino acids. V was cut by 2 bases and J by 4 bases, with 8 bases left in between. This CDR3 reads CASSLYTGTEAFF. The DNA for the CDR3 is TGTGCCAGCAGCTTATATACCGGCACTGAAGCTTTCTTT.

The chain carries TRBV5-1 and TRBJ1-2; D gene unclear. CDR3 length equals 13 residues. The germline V gene has CDR1 SGHRS and CDR2 YFSETQ. V lost 0 bases and J 8 bases, leaving 11 bases between the germline ends. CDR3 sequence: CASSLDGLRGYTF. The DNA of the CDR3 is TGCGCCAGCAGCTTGGACGGTCTGAGAGGCTACACCTTC.

The chain has TRBV30 and TRBJ2-3; tentatively, D is TRBD1 (7 bases). The germline gives CDR1 GTSNPN, CDR2 SVGIG (reference sequence). CDR3 size: 13 residues. V gave up 1 base and J gave up 6 bases, with 11 bases separating them. This chain's CDR3 is CAWSAGGSDTQYF. Here the CDR3 DNA reads TGTGCCTGGAGTGCAGGGGGGAGTGATACGCAGTATTTT.

This chain uses TRBV7-8 with TRBJ2-7, with a tentative D call TRBD1 (7 bases). Germline V gene data show CDR1 as SGHVS and CDR2 as FQNEAQ. V lost 5 bases and J lost 7, with 27 bases in between. The CDR3 has 17 residues. CDR3 coding DNA: TGTGCCAGCAGCCCCAGGACAGGCGGACTACCCGGCGGGGAGCAGTACTTC. Its protein is CASSPRTGGLPGGEQYF.

V is TRBV7-2 and J is TRBJ1-2; D may be TRBD1 (5 bases). The CDR3 extends over 15 amino acids. The germline V and J ends were trimmed by 1 base and 7 bases, with 16 bases remaining between them. Germline CDR1 reads SGHTA; CDR2 reads FQGNSA. CDR3 nucleotide sequence: TGTGCCAGCAGCTTAGGGGGCCAGGGTGGGCGTGGCTACACCTTC. It yields the protein CASSLGGQGGRGYTF.

The genes are TRBV24-1 and TRBJ2-3; a possible D gene is TRBD1 (5 bases). The ends were cut back, 3 bases at V and 6 bases at J, with 9 bases in the middle. Per germline, CDR1 KGHDR and CDR2 SFDVKD. The CDR3 is made up of 13 amino acids. The CDR3 nucleotides are TGTGCCACCAGTGATGGTGGGGCCGATACGCAGTATTTT. Translated: CATSDGGADTQYF.

DNA of the CDR3: TGCAGTGCTAGGGGTTTAGGTTTTGAAGATACGCAGTATTTT. Amino acids: CSARGLGFEDTQYF. The chain employs TRBV20-1 and TRBJ2-3; D remains ambiguous. Trimming stripped 3 bases from V and 5 bases from J, with 15 bases between. Germline assignment: CDR1 DFQATT and CDR2 SNEGSKA (reference sequence). The CDR3 is 14 amino acids.

This clonotype was counted once. This sequence joins TRBV9 and TRBJ2-7, with D unclear. The V gene's germline CDR1 is SGDLS and CDR2 YYNGEE. The germline V and J ends were trimmed by 0 bases and 3 bases, with 10 bases remaining between them. The CDR3 has 14 residues. CDR3 sequence: CASSVVAQSYEQYF. CDR3 DNA sequence: TGTGCCAGCAGCGTAGTGGCGCAGAGCTACGAGCAGTACTTC.

The V gene is TRBV7-2, the J gene TRBJ1-5; 8 bases agree with TRBD1. CDR1 SGHTA and CDR2 FQGNSA come from the germline V gene. Germline trimming cut 1 base from V and 6 bases from J; bases unmatched to any gene: 5. CDR3 size: 15 residues. The DNA for the CDR3 is TGTGCCAGCAGCTTAGACAGGGGGAATGGTCAGCCCCAGCATTTT. This gives the protein CASSLDRGNGQPQHF. The full variable domain, its missing parts supplied by reference TRBV7-2 and TRBJ1-5, is GAGVSQSPSNKVTEKGKDVELRCDPISGHTALYWYRQSLGQGLEFLIYFQGNSAPDKSGLPSDRFSAERTGGSVSTLTIQRTQQEDSAVYLCASSLDRGNGQPQHFGDGTRLSIL.

This chain links TRBV4-3 with TRBJ1-2; D call uncertain. The V end lost 1 base, the J end lost 3 bases, and 15 bases lay between the germline ends. The CDR3 totals 16 residues. The germline V gene encodes CDR1 LGHNA and CDR2 YSLEER. Written as DNA, the CDR3 is TGCGCCAGCAGCCAAGTTCCAGCCCGGACGGACTATGGCTACACCTTC. It encodes CASSQVPARTDYGYTF.

This clonotype was recorded only once. The chain employs TRBV3-1 and TRBJ1-1; TRBD1 might be the D (5 bases). The germline CDR1 and CDR2 sequences are LGHDT and YNNKEL (reference sequence). Trimming shortened V by 0 bases and J by 11 bases, and 16 bases separated the two germline ends. The CDR3 is made up of 14 amino acids. CDR3 residues: CASSQDGATGGAFF. In DNA, the CDR3 is TGTGCCAGCAGCCAAGATGGGGCAACCGGGGGGGCTTTCTTT.

The chain joins TRBV9 to TRBJ2-2; 13 bases agree with TRBD2. This CDR3 contains 17 residues. Trimming at V came to 4 bases and at J to 5 bases, leaving 8 bases not matched to a gene. CDR1 is SGDLS, CDR2 YYNGEE, per germline. The CDR3 reads CASSTWTSGSKTGELFF. CDR3 sequence (DNA): TGTGCCAGCAGCACATGGACTAGCGGGAGTAAAACCGGGGAGCTGTTTTTT.

The chain links TRBV27 to TRBJ2-1; 14 nucleotides align to TRBD2. Looked up from germline, CDR1 is MNHEY and CDR2 is SMNVEV (reference sequence). J was trimmed by 10 bases and V by 3 bases; bases with no gene match: 8. The CDR3 length is 16 residues. DNA of the CDR3: TGTGCCAGCAGTTTCTTGACTAGCGGGAGGGTAGGGGAGCAGTTCTTC. Translation gives CASSFLTSGRVGEQFF.

The chain has TRBV10-3 and TRBJ1-4; D remains ambiguous. Germline V gene data show CDR1 as ENHRY and CDR2 as SYGVKD. The CDR3 is 13 residues long. V was clipped by 0 bases and J by 8 bases, with 7 bases between them. The chain's CDR3 is CAISESGPEKLFF. CDR3 nucleotides: TGTGCCATCAGTGAGTCAGGCCCGGAAAAACTGTTTTTT.

The V and J genes are TRBV29-1 and TRBJ2-3; D gene ambiguous. CDR1 SQVTM and CDR2 ANQGSEA come from the germline V gene. The ends were cut back, 0 bases at V and 5 bases at J, with 6 bases in the middle. The CDR3 contains 12 residues. CDR3 protein: CSVEELGDTQYF. The CDR3 DNA is TGCAGCGTTGAAGAGCTAGGAGATACGCAGTATTTT.

The chain combines TRBV5-6 with TRBJ2-5; D is uncertain. In germline, CDR1 is SGHDT, CDR2 YYEEEE. The CDR3 consists of 13 residues. Between the trimmed V and J ends, which lost 0 bases and 5 bases, there was a span of 8 bases. The chain's CDR3 is CASSLGGTETQYF. The DNA of the CDR3 is TGTGCCAGCAGCTTGGGAGGAACCGAGACCCAGTACTTC.

The chain links TRBV30 to TRBJ2-5; possible D gene TRBD2, 5 bases. Trimming took off 5 bases at V and 7 bases at J, with 17 bases between the two ends. The CDR3 extends over 13 amino acids. Germline V lookup: CDR1 GTSNPN, CDR2 SVGIG (reference sequence). Here the CDR3 DNA reads TGTGCCTGGGGCGGGTATAGCGCGGGGACCCAGTACTTC. This gives the protein CAWGGYSAGTQYF.

V and J are TRBV5-1 and TRBJ2-3, with 7 bases identical to TRBD2. Trimming removed 0 bases from V and 4 bases from J; junction bases left unmatched: 11. The germline CDR1 and CDR2 sequences are SGHRS and YFSETQ. This CDR3 contains 17 residues. CDR3 protein: CASSLELAGAGPDTQYF. The CDR3 region has the DNA TGCGCCAGCAGCTTGGAGCTGGCGGGAGCTGGGCCAGATACGCAGTATTTT. Based on the CDR3 plus reference TRBV5-1 and TRBJ2-3, the full variable domain is KAGVTQTPRYLIKTRGQQVTLSCSPISGHRSVSWYQQTPGQGLQFLFEYFSETQRNKGNFPGRFSGRQFSNSRSEMNVSTLELGDSALYLCASSLELAGAGPDTQYFGPGTRLTVL.

V is TRBV14 and J is TRBJ2-5; D perhaps matches TRBD2 (6 bases). Germline CDR1 and CDR2: SGHDN and FVKESK. Trimming took off 5 bases at V and 2 bases at J, with 15 bases between the two ends. The CDR3 sequence is 15 residues long. CDR3 bases: TGTGCCAGCAGCAAGACTAGAACGAATCAAGAGACCCAGTACTTC. This translates into CASSKTRTNQETQYF.

The chain uses TRBV28 and TRBJ1-1, with D perhaps matching TRBD1 (6 bases). Between the trimmed V and J ends, which lost 6 bases and 4 bases, there was a span of 12 bases. This CDR3 is 13 amino acids long. Germline V CDR1 and CDR2: MDHEN, SYDVKM. In nucleotides, the CDR3 is TGTGCCAGCAGCTGGAGACAGGTCACTGAAGCTTTCTTT. It is translated as CASSWRQVTEAFF. The variable domain in full, with the rest retrieved from reference TRBV28 and TRBJ1-1, is DVKVTQSSRYLVKRTGEKVFLECVQDMDHENMFWYRQDPGLGLRLIYFSYDVKMKEKGDIPEGYSVSREKKERFSLILESASTNQTSMYLCASSWRQVTEAFFGQGTRLTVV.

The chain couples TRBV20-1 to TRBJ1-1; 10 bases match TRBD1. The germline CDR1 and CDR2 sequences are DFQATT and SNEGSKA (reference sequence). The CDR3 has 14 amino acids. V lost 5 bases, J lost 5 bases, and 8 bases stayed unmatched. The CDR3 protein is CSAAKWTGGTEAFF. CDR3 nucleotide sequence: TGCAGTGCTGCTAAATGGACAGGGGGTACTGAAGCTTTCTTT.

V gene TRBV12-3 or TRBV12-4 combines with J gene TRBJ2-1; 9 bases fit TRBD1. V shed 6 bases and J 4 bases; nucleotides not matched to a gene: 10. This CDR3 contains 16 residues. The CDR3 loop is CASSPLGQGSYNEQFF. In DNA, the CDR3 is TGTGCCAGCAGCCCCCTCGGACAGGGGTCTTACAATGAGCAGTTCTTC.

The genes are TRBV9 and TRBJ2-2; no clear D. CDR1 and CDR2 from the germline V gene are SGDLS and YYNGEE. V was clipped by 0 bases and J by 3 bases, with 15 bases between them. The CDR3 covers 17 residues. In DNA form, the CDR3 reads TGTGCCAGCAGCGTAGCCAGAACCCGTCGGGACACCGGGGAGCTGTTTTTT. It translates to CASSVARTRRDTGELFF.

V gene TRBV3-1 combines with J gene TRBJ2-1; D call uncertain. The germline V gene has CDR1 LGHDT and CDR2 YNNKEL (reference sequence). The CDR3 is made up of 12 amino acids. V was pared by 0 bases and J by 12 bases, with 9 bases between. In DNA, the CDR3 is TGTGCCAGCAGCCAAGATGTCGTGAGGCAGTTCTTC. The encoded protein is CASSQDVVRQFF.

This chain uses TRBV12-3 or TRBV12-4 with TRBJ2-7; maybe TRBD2 (5 bases). Trimming shortened V by 3 bases and J by 6 bases, and 9 bases separated the two germline ends. The CDR3 totals 12 residues. CDR3 sequence: CASSFSRAEQYF. The DNA for the CDR3 is TGTGCCAGCAGTTTTTCGCGGGCCGAGCAGTACTTC.